The entry below describes one TCR beta chain. This sample was included in a study of blood T cell repertoires in COVID-19. The method was immunoSEQ multiplex PCR; TCRdb's version includes in-frame clones alone and lacks a portion of them. The sample shows a few hundred thousand clones, about 90% of them seen only once. Sequencing was carried out using peripheral blood. This clonotype originated in a man between 60 and 75 years old with acute or convalescent COVID-19.

In DNA form, the CDR3 reads TGTGCCAGCAGTTCAGGGACAGGGTTCACTGAAGCTTTCTTT. It specifies CASSSGTGFTEAFF. This chain uses TRBV6-5 with TRBJ1-1; 9 bases fit TRBD1. The CDR3 runs 14 residues. Germline loops: CDR1 MNHEY, CDR2 SVGAGI. V trimming: 4 bases; J trimming: 4 bases; junction bases outside the gene matches: 4.